The source of this T cell receptor beta chain is a study of T-cell memory formation after mild COVID-19. The overall study: TCR clusters were mostly donor specific. The study, taken as a whole, reports: Whether second-wave clones peaking at day 37 were SARS-CoV-2 specific went unconfirmed. Contracting CD4+ clones were located mainly in CM and EM, and CD8+ clones in EMRA. That cross-reactive memory joined was suggested by some responding clones appearing in pre-infection memory.

TCRdb redid the calling of the 5' RACE reads with MiXCR, one entry per CDR3 protein. The repertoire holds 150,000 or so distinct CDR3 sequences, with roughly a third as singletons. V shed 2 bases, J shed 4 bases, and the junction held 7 bases outside the gene matches. This CDR3 spans 17 amino acids. From germline, CDR1 is SGHAT and CDR2 FQNNGV. Of note for this clonotype: Its target is unknown.

This TCR derives from an adult woman who had mild COVID-19 (a few samples of this study predate the infection). Cell type and time point are not known. What was sequenced was PBMCs or a T cell subset sorted from them (not recorded which). The chain couples TRBV11-2 to TRBJ2-5; TRBD2 matches at 13 bases. CDR3 protein: CASSLRSWTSGRETQYF. The CDR3 bases are TGTGCCAGCAGCTTACGATCGTGGACTAGCGGGAGAGAGACCCAGTACTTC.